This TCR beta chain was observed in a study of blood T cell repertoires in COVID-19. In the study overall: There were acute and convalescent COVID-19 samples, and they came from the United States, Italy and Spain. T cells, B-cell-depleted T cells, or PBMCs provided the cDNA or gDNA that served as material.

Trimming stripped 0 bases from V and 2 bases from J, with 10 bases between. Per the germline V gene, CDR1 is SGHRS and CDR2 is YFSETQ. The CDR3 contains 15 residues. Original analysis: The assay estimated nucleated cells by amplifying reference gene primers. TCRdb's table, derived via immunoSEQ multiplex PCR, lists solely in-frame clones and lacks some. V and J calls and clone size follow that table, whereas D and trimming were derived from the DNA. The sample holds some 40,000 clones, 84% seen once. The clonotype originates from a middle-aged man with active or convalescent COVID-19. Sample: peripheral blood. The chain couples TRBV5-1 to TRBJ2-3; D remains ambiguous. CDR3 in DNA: TGCGCCAGCAGCTTGGTAACTCCTGCCACAGATACGCAGTATTTT. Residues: CASSLVTPATDTQYF.